These 29 T cell receptor beta chains were sequenced from one sample in a study. TCRdb processed the RT-PCR reads anew with MiXCR; each CDR3 protein has one entry. The profile shows 550,000 to 750,000 distinct CDR3 sequences, 13% to 15% of them singletons. The sample comprised memory CD4+ T cells from blood. The receptors derive from a female donor in good health, serving as a healthy control.

The chain links TRBV20-1 to TRBJ2-2; the match to TRBD1 covers 8 bases. The CDR3 contains 13 residues. Losses at the gene ends were 5 bases for V and 12 bases for J; bases not matched to a gene: 11. Germline V CDR1 and CDR2: DFQATT, SNEGSKA (reference sequence). The CDR3 here is CSARQGTTGKLFF. CDR3 coding DNA: TGCAGTGCTCGACAGGGGACCACCGGAAAGCTGTTTTTT.

This clonotype came up a few times. The rearrangement uses TRBV6-1 and TRBJ1-2, with 9 bases lining up with TRBD1. J was trimmed by 8 bases and V by 2 bases; bases with no gene match: 9. The CDR3 totals 15 residues. Germline V gene sequence: CDR1 MNHNS, CDR2 SASEGT. The CDR3 nucleotides read TGTGCCAGCAGTGAACCCGGACAGGGGATCTTCGGCTACACCTTC. Its translation is CASSEPGQGIFGYTF.

The gene calls are TRBV6-2 or TRBV6-3 and TRBJ1-1; D is unresolved. Trimming took 6 bases from V and 4 from J, leaving 18 bases between them. The CDR3 has 15 residues. CDR1 is MNHEY and CDR2 is SVGEGT in the germline V gene. DNA of the CDR3: TGTGCCAGCAGGTATCCTTTCAAGATGGGCACTGAAGCTTTCTTT. This translates into CASRYPFKMGTEAFF.

This clonotype has ten or more counts. The rearrangement uses TRBV24-1 and TRBJ2-7; TRBD1 matches at 8 bases. Trimming took 11 bases from V and 1 from J; bases not matched to a gene: 3. From germline, CDR1 is KGHDR and CDR2 SFDVKD. The CDR3 loop spans 12 amino acids. The CDR3, as DNA: TGTGCCAACCGGACAGGGTCCTACGAGCAGTACTTC. Translated: CANRTGSYEQYF.

In this sample, this clonotype turned up many times. V is TRBV12-3 or TRBV12-4 and J is TRBJ2-3, with a tentative D call TRBD1 (6 bases). Trimming took 6 bases from V and 10 from J, leaving 17 bases between them. CDR3 length: 13 residues. The CDR3 coding sequence is TGTGCCAGCAGGCGCACACAGGGTGCCGCGCAGTATTTT. This encodes CASRRTQGAAQYF.

As to this clonotype: One end of the junction does not line up with germline, which may come from a read error. The gene calls are TRBV7-3 and TRBJ2-7; 8 bases line up with TRBD2. Germline CDR1 SGHTA, CDR2 FQGTGA. The CDR3 sequence is 15 residues long. CDR3 sequence: CASSLSGSYLYEQYF. The CDR3, as DNA: TGTGCCAGCAGTTTAAGCGGGAGTTACCTCTACGAGCAGTACTTC. The full variable domain, in which reference TRBV7-3 and TRBJ2-7 provide the parts outside the CDR3, is GAGVSQTPSNKVTEKGKYVELRCDPISGHTALYWYRQSLGQGPEFLIYFQGTGAADDSGLPNDRFFAVRPEGSVSTLKIQRTERGDSAVYLCASSLSGSYLYEQYFGPGTRLTVT.

This clonotype has ten or more counts. The V call is TRBV6-6, the J call TRBJ1-1; no clear D. V lost 6 bases and J 4 bases, leaving 12 bases between the germline ends. The CDR3 is 13 amino acids. Germline-derived CDR1 and CDR2 are MNHNY and SVGAGI (reference sequence). In nucleotides, the CDR3 is TGTGCCAGCAGCGCCCCAGCGTCCACTGAAGCTTTCTTT. The encoded protein is CASSAPASTEAFF.

This clonotype was seen a few times. The gene calls are TRBV5-1 and TRBJ2-2; tentative D call: TRBD1 (6 bases). The CDR3 is made up of 16 amino acids. Per germline, CDR1 SGHRS and CDR2 YFSETQ. The germline V and J ends were trimmed by 4 bases and 6 bases, with 19 bases remaining between them. Here the CDR3 DNA reads TGCGCCAGCAGCCCGCACTCCCAGACAGGCGCCGGGGAGCTGTTTTTT. This sequence encodes CASSPHSQTGAGELFF.

The chain recombines TRBV30 with TRBJ1-5; 9 nucleotides agree with TRBD1. Germline V gene lookup returns CDR1 GTSNPN and CDR2 SVGIG (reference sequence). This CDR3 comprises 15 residues. The trim removed 5 bases at V and 0 bases at J, leaving 5 bases unmatched. The CDR3 sequence: CAWGQGLASNQPQHF. CDR3 sequence (DNA): TGTGCCTGGGGACAGGGGCTAGCTAGCAATCAGCCCCAGCATTTT.

This clonotype was counted a few times. The chain combines TRBV6-2 or TRBV6-3 with TRBJ2-7; D perhaps matches TRBD2 (6 bases). The CDR3 spans 14 residues. Germline V gene sequence: CDR1 MNHEY, CDR2 SVGEGT. Trimming took 4 bases from V and 0 from J, leaving 10 bases between them. CDR3 sequence reads: CASSSGGNSYEQYF. DNA for the CDR3: TGTGCCAGCAGTTCCGGCGGGAACTCCTACGAGCAGTACTTC.

The chain employs TRBV6-2 or TRBV6-3 and TRBJ1-2; D is unresolved. Germline CDR1 MNHEY, CDR2 SVGEGT. Trimming removed 3 bases from V and 6 bases from J, with 8 bases in between. CDR3 length: 12 residues. In DNA, the CDR3 is TGTGCCAGCAGTTATACTGGCAATGGCTACACCTTC. As protein: CASSYTGNGYTF.

The chain combines TRBV7-2 with TRBJ1-2, with 8 nucleotides matching TRBD1. This CDR3 has 11 residues. V shed 7 bases, J shed 6 bases, and the junction held 1 base outside the gene matches. Germline V gene data show CDR1 as SGHTA and CDR2 as FQGNSA. The CDR3 is CASTGGDGYTF. CDR3 DNA sequence: TGTGCCAGCACAGGGGGCGATGGCTACACCTTC. Complete variable domain (other parts from reference TRBV7-2 and TRBJ1-2): GAGVSQSPSNKVTEKGKDVELRCDPISGHTALYWYRQSLGQGLEFLIYFQGNSAPDKSGLPSDRFSAERTGGSVSTLTIQRTQQEDSAVYLCASTGGDGYTFGSGTRLTVV.

This chain links TRBV12-3 or TRBV12-4 with TRBJ2-7, with TRBD2 matching over 11 bases. This CDR3 has 18 amino acids. After removal of 3 bases from V and 4 bases from J, the junction contained 14 bases not matched to a gene. The CDR3 reads CASSLSSLGLAVIYEQYF. CDR3 coding DNA: TGTGCCAGCAGTTTGTCCTCATTGGGACTAGCGGTGATTTACGAGCAGTACTTC.

This clonotype came up a few times. The V gene is TRBV7-2, the J gene TRBJ2-5, with a possible D match to TRBD2 (5 bases). Trimming left V 1 base short and J 1 base short, with 10 bases between. Germline CDR1 reads SGHTA; CDR2 reads FQGNSA. The CDR3 is made up of 15 amino acids. Here the CDR3 DNA reads TGTGCCAGCAGCTTAGGAGGGTGGGTCCAAGAGACCCAGTACTTC. This gives the protein CASSLGGWVQETQYF.

The V and J genes are TRBV20-1 and TRBJ2-7; TRBD1 agrees at 8 bases. The V gene end was trimmed by 4 bases and the J gene end by 2 bases; junction bases not matched to a gene: 10. The CDR3 is 15 residues long. Germline values: CDR1 DFQATT, CDR2 SNEGSKA (reference sequence). The CDR3: CSAKDRESLPYEQYF. The CDR3 DNA follows: TGCAGTGCTAAGGACAGGGAGAGCTTACCCTACGAGCAGTACTTC.

The chain uses TRBV27 and TRBJ2-3; D perhaps matches TRBD1 (5 bases). The CDR3 runs to 15 residues. Germline V gene lookup returns CDR1 MNHEY and CDR2 SMNVEV (reference sequence). Trimming took 6 bases from V and 2 from J, leaving 15 bases between them. The CDR3: CASRSTGPFTDTQYF. The CDR3 nucleotides read TGTGCCAGCAGGTCCACAGGACCCTTCACAGATACGCAGTATTTT.

This chain uses TRBV4-2 with TRBJ1-2; D possibly corresponds to TRBD1 (5 bases). The CDR3 is made up of 17 amino acids. V was cut by 1 base and J by 2 bases, with 17 bases left in between. Per germline, CDR1 LGHNA and CDR2 YNFKEQ. The CDR3 DNA reads as TGTGCCAGCAGCCAAGTGGTAGGGGCAGATTCGAACTATGGCTACACCTTC. This encodes CASSQVVGADSNYGYTF.

The table lists this clonotype with many counts. The V call is TRBV7-2, the J call TRBJ2-4, with D uncertain. Germline-derived CDR1 and CDR2 are SGHTA and FQGNSA. Trimming pared 5 bases from V and 2 bases from J, leaving 10 bases between. The CDR3 extends over 14 amino acids. The DNA for the CDR3 is TGTGCCAGCAGCACCGACACCTCCAAAAACATTCAGTACTTC. Translating gives CASSTDTSKNIQYF.

This clonotype has only a few counts. A much larger clone is a single base away; this may be a read error. This rearrangement joins TRBV28 to TRBJ1-2; TRBD1 aligns across 9 bases. The CDR3 extends over 14 amino acids. The junction had 4 bases not matched to a gene; V was cut back by 4 bases and J by 4 bases. Germline assignment: CDR1 MDHEN and CDR2 SYDVKM. The CDR3 here is CASSYRDRVYGYTF. The CDR3 DNA is TGTGCCAGCAGTTACCGGGACAGGGTCTATGGCTACACCTTC.

The gene calls are TRBV14 and TRBJ1-4; unclear D gene. Trimming left V 1 base short and J 8 bases short, with 20 bases between. The germline V gene has CDR1 SGHDN and CDR2 FVKESK. The CDR3 sequence is 17 residues long. The CDR3 region is CASSQVSFWLWEEKLFF. Written as DNA, the CDR3 is TGTGCCAGCAGCCAAGTTAGCTTCTGGCTGTGGGAGGAAAAACTGTTTTTT.

The chain employs TRBV7-9 and TRBJ1-5; maybe TRBD1 (6 bases). V lost 5 bases and J 3 bases, leaving 26 bases between the germline ends. This CDR3 has 19 residues. Germline CDR1 is SEHNR and CDR2 is FQNEAQ (reference sequence). The CDR3 DNA is TGTGCCAGCAGCCGGACAGTTGAGAAGGGGGGGGGACACAATCAGCCCCAGCATTTT. Its translation: CASSRTVEKGGGHNQPQHF.

The sample holds many counts of this clonotype. The gene calls are TRBV6-2 or TRBV6-3 and TRBJ1-5; D remains unclear. The CDR3 length is 14 residues. The V gene lost 8 bases and the J gene lost 6 bases, with 17 bases spanning the gap. Germline CDR1 reads MNHEY; CDR2 reads SVGEGT. The DNA of the CDR3 is TGTGCCAGCTCATCCCTGGGATCGAGTCAGCCCCAGCATTTT. The encoded protein is CASSSLGSSQPQHF.

This clonotype was seen only a few times. The V gene is TRBV7-2, the J gene TRBJ2-1; D gene unclear. CDR1 is SGHTA and CDR2 is FQGNSA in the germline V gene. The V end was cut by 1 base, the J end by 5 bases, with 15 bases between. The CDR3 contains 16 residues. The CDR3 DNA is TGTGCCAGCAGCTTAGTCCTGGGCCCCTTAAACAATGAGCAGTTCTTC. Encoded protein: CASSLVLGPLNNEQFF.

The sample holds many counts of this clonotype. V gene TRBV7-2 combines with J gene TRBJ2-1; TRBD1 might be the D (6 bases). Germline V gene sequence: CDR1 SGHTA, CDR2 FQGNSA. Trimming removed 5 bases from V and 4 bases from J, with 15 bases in between. The CDR3 has 15 amino acids. The CDR3 here is CASSPEGDHYNEQFF. The CDR3 nucleotides read TGTGCCAGCAGCCCTGAGGGGGACCATTACAATGAGCAGTTCTTC. The full variable domain, completed using reference TRBV7-2 and TRBJ2-1, is GAGVSQSPSNKVTEKGKDVELRCDPISGHTALYWYRQSLGQGLEFLIYFQGNSAPDKSGLPSDRFSAERTGGSVSTLTIQRTQQEDSAVYLCASSPEGDHYNEQFFGPGTRLTVL.

The sample holds a few counts of this clonotype. The J gene is TRBJ2-1, the V gene TRBV25-1; TRBD1 aligns across 9 bases. CDR1 is MGHDK, CDR2 SYGVNS, per germline. The CDR3 is made up of 12 amino acids. V was clipped by 6 bases and J by 8 bases; unmatched bases: 2. CDR3 loop: CASRGQGDEQFF. The CDR3 DNA reads as TGTGCCAGCAGGGGACAGGGAGATGAGCAGTTCTTC.

The chain carries TRBV7-3 and TRBJ2-3, with 7 bases identical to TRBD2. Losses at the gene ends were 5 bases for V and 4 bases for J; bases not matched to a gene: 15. The germline V gene encodes CDR1 SGHTA and CDR2 FQGTGA. The CDR3 spans 17 residues. Here the CDR3 reads CASSRVQTSLVADTQYF. The CDR3 DNA reads TGTGCCAGCAGCCGAGTCCAGACTAGCCTCGTGGCAGATACGCAGTATTTT.

This clonotype was detected many times. This chain joins TRBV7-3 and TRBJ1-1; 8 bases agree with TRBD1. Germline V gene data show CDR1 as SGHTA and CDR2 as FQGTGA. V was pared by 2 bases and J by 5 bases, with 7 bases of the junction left unmatched. The CDR3 is 15 residues long. CDR3 coding DNA: TGTGCCAGCAGCTTAGTGCAGGGGGCGCGGACTGAAGCTTTCTTT. It specifies CASSLVQGARTEAFF.

DNA for the CDR3: TGCAGTGCTAGGCCTGGACTAGCGGGGGGGCCAACAGATACGCAGTATTTT. This gives the protein CSARPGLAGGPTDTQYF. The gene calls are TRBV20-1 and TRBJ2-3, with 15 nucleotides matching TRBD2. J gave up 3 bases and V 3 bases, and 7 bases lay outside the gene matches. The CDR3 has 17 residues. Germline assignment: CDR1 DFQATT and CDR2 SNEGSKA (reference sequence).

The chain combines TRBV9 with TRBJ1-4; D uncertain. Germline loops: CDR1 SGDLS, CDR2 YYNGEE. Trimming removed 3 bases at V and 6 bases at J, with 12 bases between. This CDR3 is 14 amino acids long. The CDR3 is CASSDPRSDEKLFF. CDR3 bases: TGTGCCAGCAGCGATCCGAGGTCGGATGAAAAACTGTTTTTT.